This T cell receptor (beta chain) was obtained from a study of T cells in women clearing cervical HPV infection. Looking at the study overall: Case blood drawn at lesion detection; control blood after infection cleared.

Profiled with immunoSEQ multiplex PCR; TCRdb holds only in-frame clones, not every one. In all, the sample yields about 30,000 clones. Trimming removed 2 bases from V and 5 bases from J, with 12 bases in between. CDR1 is SGHTA and CDR2 is FQGNSA in the germline V gene. The CDR3 contains 14 residues. For this clone: The DNA ends 3 residues before the CDR3 does, and the rest of the CDR3 is filled in from the germline J gene.

V gene TRBV7-2 combines with J gene TRBJ2-5, with D maybe TRBD1 (5 bases). The clonotype comes from a woman between 18 and 70 years old with a cervical HPV16 infection that either progressed to CIN3+ or cleared (not recorded which). The source material was blood buffy coat. The CDR3 loop reads CASSLSGNSETQYF. The CDR3 DNA, read in part, is TGTGCCAGCAGCTTATCAGGGAATTCGGAGACC.